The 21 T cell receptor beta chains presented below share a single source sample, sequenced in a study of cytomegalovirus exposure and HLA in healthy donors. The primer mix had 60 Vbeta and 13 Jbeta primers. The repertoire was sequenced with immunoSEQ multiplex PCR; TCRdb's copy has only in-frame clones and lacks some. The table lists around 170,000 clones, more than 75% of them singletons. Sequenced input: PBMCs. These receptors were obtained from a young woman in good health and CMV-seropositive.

The CDR3 coding sequence is TGTGCCAGCAGTCGGCAGGGGGAGGTTTACGAGCAGTACTTC. It codes for CASSRQGEVYEQYF. The rearrangement links TRBV28 to TRBJ2-5, with D possibly matching TRBD1 (7 bases). The closer fit of TRBJ2-7 to the DNA end suggests the J call may be wrong. The CDR3 contains 14 residues. Per germline, CDR1 MDHEN and CDR2 SYDVKM.

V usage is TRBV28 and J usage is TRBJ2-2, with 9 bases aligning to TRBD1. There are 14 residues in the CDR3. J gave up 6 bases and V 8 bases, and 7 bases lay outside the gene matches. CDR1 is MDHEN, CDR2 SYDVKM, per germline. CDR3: CASCSGQGAGELFF. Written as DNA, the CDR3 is TGTGCCAGCTGCTCGGGACAGGGCGCCGGGGAGCTGTTTTTT.

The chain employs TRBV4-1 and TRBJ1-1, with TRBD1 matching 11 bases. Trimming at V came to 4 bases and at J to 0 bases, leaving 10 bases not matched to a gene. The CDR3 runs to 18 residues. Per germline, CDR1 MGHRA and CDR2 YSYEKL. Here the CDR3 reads CASSRWTGGYEMNTEAFF. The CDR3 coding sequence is TGCGCCAGCAGCCGCTGGACAGGGGGCTACGAAATGAACACTGAAGCTTTCTTT.

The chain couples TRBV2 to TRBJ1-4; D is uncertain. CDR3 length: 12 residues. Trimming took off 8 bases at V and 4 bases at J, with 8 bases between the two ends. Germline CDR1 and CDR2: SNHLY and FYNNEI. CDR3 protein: CASRRGNEKLFF. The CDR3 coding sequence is TGTGCCAGCCGACGGGGTAATGAAAAACTGTTTTTT.

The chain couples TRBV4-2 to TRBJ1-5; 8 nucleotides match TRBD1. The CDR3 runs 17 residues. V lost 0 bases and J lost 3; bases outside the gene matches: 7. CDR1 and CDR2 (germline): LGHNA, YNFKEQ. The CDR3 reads CASSQDLRQGYNQPQHF. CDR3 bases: TGTGCCAGCAGCCAAGATCTCCGACAGGGGTACAATCAGCCCCAGCATTTT.

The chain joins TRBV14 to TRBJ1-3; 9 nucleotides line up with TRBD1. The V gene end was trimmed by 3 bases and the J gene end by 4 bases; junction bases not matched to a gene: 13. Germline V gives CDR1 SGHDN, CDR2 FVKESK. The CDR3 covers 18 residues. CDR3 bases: TGTGCCAGCAGCCACCGAACAGGGGGCTTGGCCCCGGGAAACACCATATATTTT. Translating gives CASSHRTGGLAPGNTIYF.

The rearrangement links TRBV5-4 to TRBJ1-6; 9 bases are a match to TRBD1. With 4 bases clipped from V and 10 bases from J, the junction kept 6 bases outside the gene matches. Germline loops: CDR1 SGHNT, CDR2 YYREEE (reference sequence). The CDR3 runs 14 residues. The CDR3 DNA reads TGTGCCAGCAGCCCGACAGGGGGTGGATCACCCCTCCACTTT. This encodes CASSPTGGGSPLHF.

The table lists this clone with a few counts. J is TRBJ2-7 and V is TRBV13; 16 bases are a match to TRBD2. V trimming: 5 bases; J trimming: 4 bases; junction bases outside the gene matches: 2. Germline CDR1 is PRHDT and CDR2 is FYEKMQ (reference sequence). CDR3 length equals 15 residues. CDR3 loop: CASSRGLAGGYEQYF. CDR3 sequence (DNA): TGTGCCAGCAGCCGGGGACTAGCGGGGGGGTACGAGCAGTACTTC.

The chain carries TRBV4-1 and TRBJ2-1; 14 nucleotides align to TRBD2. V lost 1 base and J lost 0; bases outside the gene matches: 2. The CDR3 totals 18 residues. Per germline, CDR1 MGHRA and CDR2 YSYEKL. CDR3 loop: CASSQGLAGGNSYNEQFF. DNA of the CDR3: TGCGCCAGCAGCCAAGGACTAGCGGGGGGGAACTCCTACAATGAGCAGTTCTTC.

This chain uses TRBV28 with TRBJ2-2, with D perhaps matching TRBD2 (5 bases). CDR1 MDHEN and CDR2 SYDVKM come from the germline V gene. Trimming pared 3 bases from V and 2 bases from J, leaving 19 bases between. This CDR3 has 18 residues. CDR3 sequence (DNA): TGTGCCAGCAGTTTGGCCTCGGCGGGCAGACTAAACACCGGGGAGCTGTTTTTT. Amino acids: CASSLASAGRLNTGELFF.

The CDR3 nucleotides are TGTGCCAGCAGCGCGCCCCGCGTCGGCAGGGCCAACACTGAAGCTTTCTTT. This translates into CASSAPRVGRANTEAFF. V is TRBV28 and J is TRBJ1-1; weak D call: TRBD1 (5 bases). This CDR3 spans 17 amino acids. With 6 bases removed from V and 2 bases from J, the gap between germline ends came to 22 bases. Germline V gene data show CDR1 as MDHEN and CDR2 as SYDVKM.

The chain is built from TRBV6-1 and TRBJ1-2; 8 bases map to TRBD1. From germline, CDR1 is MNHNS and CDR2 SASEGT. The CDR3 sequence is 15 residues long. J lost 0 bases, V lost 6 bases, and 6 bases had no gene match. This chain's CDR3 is CASRWQGATNYGYTF. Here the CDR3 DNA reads TGTGCCAGCAGGTGGCAGGGGGCGACTAACTATGGCTACACCTTC.

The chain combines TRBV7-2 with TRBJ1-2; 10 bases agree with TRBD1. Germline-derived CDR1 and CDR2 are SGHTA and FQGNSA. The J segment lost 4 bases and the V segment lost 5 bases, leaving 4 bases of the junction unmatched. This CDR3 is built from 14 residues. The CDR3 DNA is TGTGCCAGCAGCCCGACAGGGGGCCCCTATGGCTACACCTTC. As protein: CASSPTGGPYGYTF.

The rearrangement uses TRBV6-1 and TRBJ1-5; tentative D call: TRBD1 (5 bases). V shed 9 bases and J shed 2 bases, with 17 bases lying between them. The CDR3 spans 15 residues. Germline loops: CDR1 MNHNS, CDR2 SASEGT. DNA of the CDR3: TGTGCCAGTGAAGGGCCGGGGGGGGGCAATCAGCCCCAGCATTTT. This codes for CASEGPGGGNQPQHF.

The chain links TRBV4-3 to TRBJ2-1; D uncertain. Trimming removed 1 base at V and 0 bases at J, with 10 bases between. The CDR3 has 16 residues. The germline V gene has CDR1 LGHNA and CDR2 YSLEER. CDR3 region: CASSQARFSSYNEQFF. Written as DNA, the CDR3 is TGCGCCAGCAGCCAAGCCAGGTTTTCCTCCTACAATGAGCAGTTCTTC.

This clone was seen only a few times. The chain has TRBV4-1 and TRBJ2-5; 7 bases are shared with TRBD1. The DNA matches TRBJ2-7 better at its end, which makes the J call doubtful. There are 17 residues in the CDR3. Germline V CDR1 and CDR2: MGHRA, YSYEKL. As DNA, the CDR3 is TGCGCCAGCAGCCAGATACAGGGGATAGATAGTAGCTACGAGCAGTACTTC. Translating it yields CASSQIQGIDSSYEQYF.

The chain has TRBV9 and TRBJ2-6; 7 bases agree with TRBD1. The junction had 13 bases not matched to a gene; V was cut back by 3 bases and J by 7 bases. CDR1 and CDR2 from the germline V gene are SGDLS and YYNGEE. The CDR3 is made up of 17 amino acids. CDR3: CASSDGDSRSSANVLTF. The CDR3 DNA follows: TGTGCCAGCAGCGATGGGGACAGCCGGTCTTCTGCCAACGTCCTGACTTTC.

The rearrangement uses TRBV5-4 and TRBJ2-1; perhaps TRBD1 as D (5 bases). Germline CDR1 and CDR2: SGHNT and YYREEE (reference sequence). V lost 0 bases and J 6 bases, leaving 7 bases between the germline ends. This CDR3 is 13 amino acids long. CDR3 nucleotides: TGTGCCAGCAGCTTGGGACAGCGCAATGAGCAGTTCTTC. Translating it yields CASSLGQRNEQFF.

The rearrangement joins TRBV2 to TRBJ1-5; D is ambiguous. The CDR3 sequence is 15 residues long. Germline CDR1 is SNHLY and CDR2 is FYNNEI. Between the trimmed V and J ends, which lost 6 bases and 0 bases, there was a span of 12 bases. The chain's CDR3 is CASSYSPYSNQPQHF. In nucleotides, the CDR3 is TGTGCCAGCAGCTACAGTCCTTATAGCAATCAGCCCCAGCATTTT.

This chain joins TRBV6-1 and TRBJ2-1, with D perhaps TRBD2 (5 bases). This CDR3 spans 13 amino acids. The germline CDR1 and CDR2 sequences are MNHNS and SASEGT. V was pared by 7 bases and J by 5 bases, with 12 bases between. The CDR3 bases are TGTGCCAGCACGCGCCCCGGGGACAATGAGCAGTTCTTC. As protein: CASTRPGDNEQFF.

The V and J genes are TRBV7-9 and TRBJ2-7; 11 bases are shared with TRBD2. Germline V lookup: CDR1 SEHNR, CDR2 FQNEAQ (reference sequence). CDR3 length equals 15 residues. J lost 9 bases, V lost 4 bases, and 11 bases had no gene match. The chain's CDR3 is CASSSPLTSGVVQYF. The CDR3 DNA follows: TGTGCCAGCAGCTCCCCTCTGACTAGCGGGGTTGTGCAGTACTTC. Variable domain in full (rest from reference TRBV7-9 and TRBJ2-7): DTGVSQNPRHKITKRGQNVTFRCDPISEHNRLYWYRQTLGQGPEFLTYFQNEAQLEKSRLLSDRFSAERPKGSFSTLEIQRTEQGDSAMYLCASSSPLTSGVVQYFGPGTRLTVT.